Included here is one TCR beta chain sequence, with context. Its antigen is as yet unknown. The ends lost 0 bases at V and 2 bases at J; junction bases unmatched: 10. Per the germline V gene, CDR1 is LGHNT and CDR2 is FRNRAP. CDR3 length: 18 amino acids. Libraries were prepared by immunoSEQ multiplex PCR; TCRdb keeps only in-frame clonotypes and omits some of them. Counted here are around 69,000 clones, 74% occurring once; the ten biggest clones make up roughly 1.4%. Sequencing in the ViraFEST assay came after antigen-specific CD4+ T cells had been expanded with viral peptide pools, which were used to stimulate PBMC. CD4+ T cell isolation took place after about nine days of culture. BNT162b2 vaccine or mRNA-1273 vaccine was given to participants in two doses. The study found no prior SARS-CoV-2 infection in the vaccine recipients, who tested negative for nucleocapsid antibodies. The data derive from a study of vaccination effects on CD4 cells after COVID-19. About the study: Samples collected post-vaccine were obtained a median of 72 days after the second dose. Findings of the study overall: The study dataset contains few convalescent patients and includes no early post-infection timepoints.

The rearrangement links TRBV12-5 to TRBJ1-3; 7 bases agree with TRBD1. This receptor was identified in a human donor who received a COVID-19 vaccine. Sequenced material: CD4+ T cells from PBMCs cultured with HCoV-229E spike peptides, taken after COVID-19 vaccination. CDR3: CASGLVTRGNLAGNTIYF. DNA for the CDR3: TGTGCTAGTGGTTTGGTTACCAGGGGGAACTTGGCTGGAAACACCATATATTTT.